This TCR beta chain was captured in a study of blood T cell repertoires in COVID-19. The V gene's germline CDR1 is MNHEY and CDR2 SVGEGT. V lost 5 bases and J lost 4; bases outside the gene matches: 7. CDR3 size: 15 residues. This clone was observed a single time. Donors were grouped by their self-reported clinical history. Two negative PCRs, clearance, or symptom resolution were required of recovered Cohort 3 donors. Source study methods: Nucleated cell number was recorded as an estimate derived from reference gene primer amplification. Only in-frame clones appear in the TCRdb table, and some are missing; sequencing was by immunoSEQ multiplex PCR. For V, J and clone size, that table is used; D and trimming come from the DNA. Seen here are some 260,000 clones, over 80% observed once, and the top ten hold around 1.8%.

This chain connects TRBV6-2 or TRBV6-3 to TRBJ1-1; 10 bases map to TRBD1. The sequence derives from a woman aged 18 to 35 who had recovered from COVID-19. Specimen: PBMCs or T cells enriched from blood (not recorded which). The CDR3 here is CASSPTGGWVTEAFF. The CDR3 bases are TGTGCCAGCAGTCCGACAGGGGGCTGGGTCACTGAAGCTTTCTTT.